The rows below give T cell receptor beta chains drawn from one sample of a study of CD8+ T cells in alopecia areata. Produced via immunoSEQ multiplex PCR; TCRdb's table is partial and in-frame only. The repertoire holds some 170,000 clones, with 50% to 75% as singletons. Sequences were derived from CD4+ T cells sorted from blood, sampled at week 0. The source is a human donor with alopecia areata. Each CDR3 is given with its conserved first and last residue. A D gene is named only where the DNA matches it firmly. Clone size appears in some rows only: once, few, many, or a class for an expanded clone.

TRBV7-3	TRBJ2-3	TRBD2	.	TGTGCCGGCAGCGGTAATGAGCGGGGGAGCACAGATACGCAGTATTTT	CAGSGNERGSTDTQYF
TRBV14	TRBJ2-2	TRBD2	few	TGTGCCAGCAGCCGGGACTACACGGCCACCGGGGAGCTGTTTTTT	CASSRDYTATGELFF
TRBV29-1	TRBJ1-2	TRBD1	few	TGCAGCGTTGGACAGGGGGTTGGCTATGGCTACACCTTC	CSVGQGVGYGYTF
TRBV5-1	TRBJ2-2	.	few	TGCGCCAGCAGCTTCGGGGCAGGGCTCCCCGGGGAGCTGTTTTTT	CASSFGAGLPGELFF
TRBV7-8	TRBJ1-4	.	once	TGTGCCAGCAGCTTATTCCGGTGGGGTGAAAAACTGTTTTTT	CASSLFRWGEKLFF
TRBV30	TRBJ1-2	.	.	TGTGCCTGGAGTCACAGTCTCTATGGCTACACCTTC	CAWSHSLYGYTF
TRBV5-1	TRBJ2-7	TRBD1	.	TGCGCCAGCAGCTTTGACAGGGGGGCCTACGAGCAGTACTTC	CASSFDRGAYEQYF
TRBV29-1	TRBJ2-7	.	.	TGCAGCGTTGAAGTCGGGGGCGGGGTAACCCGCTACGAGCAGTACTTC	CSVEVGGGVTRYEQYF
TRBV5-1	TRBJ1-6	.	.	TGCGCCAGCAGTGACAGAAATTCACCCCTCCACTTT	CASSDRNSPLHF
TRBV19	TRBJ2-6	.	once	TGTGCCAGTACGATCTCTGGGGCCAACGTCCTGACTTTC	CASTISGANVLTF
TRBV29-1	TRBJ2-7	.	.	TGCAGCGTTGAAACAAGGCGGTTGGGCGAGCAGTACTTC	CSVETRRLGEQYF
TRBV29-1	TRBJ2-5	.	.	TGCAGCGTCGCCCAGGGAGAGTGGGATAAAGAGACCCAGTACTTC	CSVAQGEWDKETQYF
TRBV7-9	TRBJ1-6	TRBD1	.	TGTGCCAGCAGCTTATTGGGACAGGGCGTAGGTAATTCACCCCTCCACTTT	CASSLLGQGVGNSPLHF
TRBV30	TRBJ2-2	.	few	TGTGCCTGGAGTGTGGACGGGGAGCTGTTTTTT	CAWSVDGELFF
TRBV19	TRBJ2-1	TRBD2	few	TGTGCCAGTACCCCGGCGGGGGGGCCATATGAGCAGTTCTTC	CASTPAGGPYEQFF
TRBV18	TRBJ2-1	.	.	TGTGCCAGCTCACCACCCTCCAGCGCTTCCTACAATGAGCAGTTCTTC	CASSPPSSASYNEQFF
TRBV10-3	TRBJ2-3	TRBD1	few	TGTGCCATCAGTGGGACAGGGGACACAGATACGCAGTATTTT	CAISGTGDTDTQYF
TRBV4-2	TRBJ2-7	.	.	TGTGCCAGCAGCGCGGGACATCGGGACGAGCAGTACTTC	CASSAGHRDEQYF
TRBV10-3	TRBJ1-2	.	.	TGTGCCATCAGTGGGACATATGGCTACACCTTC	CAISGTYGYTF
TRBV6-1	TRBJ1-1	.	few	TGTGCCAGCAGTGCCTTGAAGAACACTGAAGCTTTCTTT	CASSALKNTEAFF
TRBV7-9	TRBJ2-5	.	.	TGTGCCAGCAGCTTATCCGGGAGAGAGACCCAGTACTTC	CASSLSGRETQYF
TRBV2	TRBJ2-5	TRBD2	.	TGTGCCAGCCGATCGCGGGGGGCCGTTGAGACCCAGTACTTC	CASRSRGAVETQYF
TRBV5-1	TRBJ1-1	.	.	TGCGCCAGCAGGAAGGACAGTCTGAACACTGAAGCTTTCTTT	CASRKDSLNTEAFF
TRBV9	TRBJ2-2	.	.	TGTGCCAGCAGCGTAGACCCGGGGGACACCGGGGAGCTGTTTTTT	CASSVDPGDTGELFF
TRBV7-9	TRBJ1-4	.	.	TGTGCCAGCAGCTTAACCGGGTACGAAAAACTGTTTTTT	CASSLTGYEKLFF